These 12 T cell receptor beta chains share one sample of origin, sequenced in a study of regulatory T cells in long-lasting Graves disease. Regarding time point: persistent/refractory GD, antithyroid drugs over 5 years with positive TRAb. PBMC RNA served as the TCR library source. Construction of TCR beta libraries relied on iRepertoire HTBI primers and on Arm-PCR targeting CDR3 regions. TCRdb re-analysed the multiplex PCR reads in MiXCR, keeping a single row per CDR3 protein. The data contain some 300,000 distinct CDR3 sequences, 20% to 25% of them singletons. The input for sequencing was peripheral blood mononuclear cells (PBMCs), taken when the disease was refractory, from a patient treated with antithyroid drugs. These receptors originate from a female donor with Graves disease.

In its sample, this clonotype was seen a few times. V gene TRBV5-8 combines with J gene TRBJ1-3, with a tentative D call TRBD1 (5 bases). Trimming shortened V by 5 bases and J by 4 bases, and 16 bases separated the two germline ends. Germline CDR1 reads SGHTS; CDR2 reads YDEGEE. The CDR3 runs 15 residues. Here the CDR3 reads CASSLTGTFGNTIYF. CDR3 coding DNA: TGTGCCAGCAGTTTAACCGGGACCTTCGGAAACACCATATATTTT. Supplemented by reference TRBV5-8 and TRBJ1-3, the full variable domain reads EAGVTQSPTHLIKTRGQQATLRCSPISGHTSVYWYQQALGLGLQFLLWYDEGEERNRGNFPPRFSGRQFPNYSSELNVNALELEDSALYLCASSLTGTFGNTIYFGEGSWLTVV.

In this sample, this clonotype turned up a few times. The chain employs TRBV28 and TRBJ2-7; 11 bases agree with TRBD2. This CDR3 region has 15 residues. CDR1 and CDR2 (germline): MDHEN, SYDVKM. The junction had 6 bases not matched to a gene; V was cut back by 6 bases and J by 2 bases. The CDR3 DNA reads TGTGCCAGCAGACGGGGACTAGCGGATCCCTACGAGCAGTACTTC. Amino acids: CASRRGLADPYEQYF.

The J gene is TRBJ2-7, the V gene TRBV11-2, with a tentative D call TRBD1 (6 bases). The CDR3 has 16 amino acids. The V end lost 0 bases, the J end lost 2 bases, and 14 bases lay between the germline ends. CDR1 and CDR2 (germline): SGHAT, FQNNGV. CDR3 residues: CASSLDTSGVPYEQYF. DNA of the CDR3: TGTGCCAGCAGCTTAGACACCTCAGGGGTCCCCTACGAGCAGTACTTC.

Comment on this clonotype: A far larger clone is a single base away, which makes a read error likely. Given the absence of the conserved phenylalanine or tryptophan at the CDR3 end, a read error is likely. The rearrangement joins TRBV18 to TRBJ1-4; D remains ambiguous. Trimming took off 3 bases at V and 0 bases at J, with 5 bases between the two ends. Germline V lookup: CDR1 KGHSH, CDR2 LQKENI. There are 14 residues in the CDR3. The CDR3 is CASSPGATNEKLFS. In DNA, the CDR3 is TGTGCCAGCTCACCGGGCGCAACTAATGAAAAACTGTTTTCT.

In this sample, this clonotype turned up many times. The CDR3 loop reads CASSSRHYEQYF. CDR3 nucleotide sequence: TGTGCCAGCAGCAGCAGGCACTACGAGCAGTACTTC. The chain has TRBV12-3 or TRBV12-4 and TRBJ2-7; D is uncertain. V lost 6 bases and J 3 bases, leaving 9 bases between the germline ends. The CDR3 loop spans 12 amino acids.

There are many counts of this clonotype. The V gene is TRBV7-2, the J gene TRBJ2-1, with D perhaps TRBD1 (5 bases). Trimming pared 0 bases from V and 8 bases from J, leaving 11 bases between. This CDR3 is built from 14 residues. Germline CDR1 is SGHTA and CDR2 is FQGNSA. The chain's CDR3 is CASSLASGRDEQFF. For the CDR3, the DNA is TGTGCCAGCAGCTTAGCGTCAGGGCGAGATGAGCAGTTCTTC.

This clonotype has just a few counts. The rearrangement uses TRBV4-3 and TRBJ2-4; 9 bases line up with TRBD2. The CDR3 covers 17 residues. With 2 bases clipped from V and 2 bases from J, the junction kept 7 bases outside the gene matches. The germline V gene encodes CDR1 LGHNA and CDR2 YSLEER. CDR3: CASSQSSAGGTKNIQYF. The DNA of the CDR3 is TGCGCCAGCAGCCAATCGTCAGCGGGAGGAACCAAAAACATTCAGTACTTC.

The table lists this clonotype with many counts. This chain links TRBV20-1 with TRBJ2-7; TRBD2 aligns across 7 bases. The CDR3 is 14 amino acids. With 1 base clipped from V and 10 bases from J, the junction kept 13 bases outside the gene matches. Germline loops: CDR1 DFQATT, CDR2 SNEGSKA (reference sequence). The CDR3 coding sequence is TGCAGTGCTAGAGTTGCCTCTAATAGCGGGCGACAGTACTTC. Translated: CSARVASNSGRQYF.

This clonotype appeared a few times. This rearrangement joins TRBV7-2 to TRBJ2-2; 9 nucleotides agree with TRBD1. Germline V gene data show CDR1 as SGHTA and CDR2 as FQGNSA. The CDR3 spans 15 residues. V dropped 5 bases and J dropped 5; count of bases not matched to a gene: 6. The CDR3 nucleotides are TGTGCCAGCAGCCTCCTGGGGACAGGGACCGGGGAGCTGTTTTTT. It specifies CASSLLGTGTGELFF.

This clonotype showed up just a few times. The rearrangement joins TRBV19 to TRBJ2-5; TRBD2 matches at 9 bases. V lost 5 bases and J lost 2; bases outside the gene matches: 3. The germline CDR1 and CDR2 sequences are LNHDA and SQIVND (reference sequence). The CDR3 totals 14 residues. The CDR3 DNA reads TGTGCCAGTAGTTCGGCGGGAGGGCAAGAGACCCAGTACTTC. It translates to CASSSAGGQETQYF.

This clonotype has at least ten counts. The V call is TRBV28, the J call TRBJ2-2, with TRBD1 matching over 8 bases. This CDR3 is 16 amino acids long. With 2 bases clipped from V and 4 bases from J, the junction kept 6 bases outside the gene matches. Germline CDR1 and CDR2: MDHEN and SYDVKM. The CDR3 nucleotides are TGTGCCAGCAGTTTAGCACAGGGGGTAGGCACCGGGGAGCTGTTTTTT. As protein: CASSLAQGVGTGELFF.

This clonotype was found once. V and J are TRBV7-3 and TRBJ1-3; D is perhaps TRBD1 (5 bases). CDR3 size: 17 residues. Germline assignment: CDR1 SGHTA and CDR2 FQGTGA. Trimming took 2 bases from V and 8 from J, leaving 22 bases between them. The CDR3 is CASSLELTLAGVDTIYF. The CDR3 DNA is TGTGCCAGCAGCTTAGAACTCACTCTCGCGGGGGTGGACACCATATATTTT. Full variable domain (remainder filled in from reference TRBV7-3 and TRBJ1-3): GAGVSQTPSNKVTEKGKYVELRCDPISGHTALYWYRQSLGQGPEFLIYFQGTGAADDSGLPNDRFFAVRPEGSVSTLKIQRTERGDSAVYLCASSLELTLAGVDTIYFGEGSWLTVV.